Here is one TCR beta chain with its context. What it binds is not known. The entry originates in a study of T cell responses to AZD1222 COVID-19 vaccine. Findings and limits, study-wide: The breadth and depth of Spike-specific TCRs increased once two AZD1222 doses had been given.

This CDR3 is built from 16 residues. Germline V lookup: CDR1 SGHAT, CDR2 FQNNGV. The germline V and J ends were trimmed by 1 base and 9 bases, with 19 bases remaining between them. Here immunoSEQ multiplex PCR was the method, and the copy in TCRdb shows in-frame clones only, minus some. The table records about 130,000 clones, roughly 94% of them present only once. The receptor's source is an adult in good health. The J gene is TRBJ2-1, the V gene TRBV11-2, with D possibly TRBD1 on 5 matching bases. The specimen was peripheral blood, collected on day 0 of AZD1222 vaccination. DNA of the CDR3: TGTGCCAGCAGCTTAGTAACAGGATCCCCCCACAGTGAGCAGTTCTTC. Translation gives CASSLVTGSPHSEQFF.